At least ten counts were recorded for the clone carrying this TCR beta chain. Libraries of TCR beta came from iRepertoire HTBI primers plus Arm-PCR of CDR3 regions. TCRdb reanalysed the multiplex PCR reads using MiXCR and keeps one entry per CDR3 protein. The data contain hundreds of thousands of distinct CDR3 sequences, approximately 16% of them seen just once; the ten biggest clones take up around 27%. CDR3 size: 14 residues. Germline CDR1 is SGHAT and CDR2 is FQNNGV. Trimming cost V 5 bases and J 3 bases, with 13 bases left between them. These data come from a study of regulatory T cells in long-lasting Graves disease. Time point noted: newly diagnosed GD, antithyroid drugs for less than 3 months. Making the TCR library involved RNA that had been extracted from PBMCs. These data also featured in a second study, about T cells in Graves' hyperthyroidism and ophthalmopathy.

The genes are TRBV11-2 and TRBJ1-1; the D gene is possibly TRBD1 (6 bases). This clonotype was obtained from a man in his forties with Graves disease. The material was peripheral blood mononuclear cells (PBMCs), obtained at new diagnosis, from a patient treated with antithyroid drugs. The CDR3 nucleotides read TGTGCCAGCAGCCCGGCCGGACAGTACACTGAAGCTTTCTTT. This encodes CASSPAGQYTEAFF.